These T cell receptor beta chains were read from a single sample in a study of PD-1 blockade in classical Hodgkin lymphoma. The data were produced by immunoSEQ multiplex PCR, yet TCRdb's version contains in-frame clones alone and is incomplete. The data contain 10,000 or so clones, around 68% of them singletons. The sample here was CD8+ T cells from blood, taken before the fourth cycle of nivolumab. Receptors were obtained from a human donor with classical Hodgkin lymphoma. The CDR3 runs from the conserved cysteine through the conserved F or W. A D gene is named only where the DNA matches it firmly. Rows give clone size only sometimes, using once, few, many, or a class for an expanded clone.

TGTGCCAGCAGTCGGACAGGGGGAACCTACGAGCAGTACTTC CASSRTGGTYEQYF TRBD1 . TRBJ2-7 TRBV2
TGTGCCAGCAGTCGCGGGGGATCTTACGAGCAGTACTTC CASSRGGSYEQYF TRBD2 . TRBJ2-7 TRBV27
TGTGCCAGCAGTGAGGGCAGAGGGTGGTCGGTGAACACTGAAGCTTTCTTT CASSEGRGWSVNTEAFF . . TRBJ1-1 TRBV2
TGTGCCAGCAGCCCGGTGGGCTTCGAGGGCTACTATGGCTACACCTTC CASSPVGFEGYYGYTF . few TRBJ1-2 TRBV11-2
TGTGCCAGCAGCCTACTAGAATTTACCGGGACTAGCGGGATTAATGAGCAGTTCTTC CASSLLEFTGTSGINEQFF TRBD2 . TRBJ2-1 TRBV14
TGTGCCAGCAGCAAACTGACTAGCGGGAGGGCTAATGAGCAGTTCTTC CASSKLTSGRANEQFF TRBD2 . TRBJ2-1 TRBV7-6
TGTGCCAGCAGCCAAGATCCCTACGAGCAGTACTTC CASSQDPYEQYF . . TRBJ2-7 TRBV14
TGTGCCAGCAATACACAGAGGGGCCTTATGGGCAATCAGCCCCAGCATTTT CASNTQRGLMGNQPQHF . . TRBJ1-5 TRBV27
TGTGCCAGCAGCGCTACGAACACCGGGGAGCTGTTTTTT CASSATNTGELFF . . TRBJ2-2 TRBV9
TGTGCCAGCAGCGTAGCCGGGGACGTCTCAGATACGCAGTATTTT CASSVAGDVSDTQYF . . TRBJ2-3 TRBV9
TGTGCCACCTTGCCATTTGCGGACAGGGAGTTAACCTACGAGCAGTACTTC CATLPFADRELTYEQYF TRBD1 once TRBJ2-7 TRBV2
TGTGCCAGCAGCTTAAAAGGGGGCAGGGATACGCAGTATTTT CASSLKGGRDTQYF TRBD1 . TRBJ2-3 TRBV13
TGTGCCAGCAGTCCGGACTCGAGCTCTGGGGCCAACGTCCTGACTTTC CASSPDSSSGANVLTF . . TRBJ2-6 TRBV28
TGTGCCAGCAGCGTAGCGGCGGGGGGCGCCTACAATGAGCAGTTCTTC CASSVAAGGAYNEQFF TRBD2 . TRBJ2-1 TRBV9
TGCGCCAGCAGCCAAGATGGGGGATACGAGCAGTTCTTC CASSQDGGYEQFF . . TRBJ2-1 TRBV4-1
TGTGCCAGCAGCTCGACTAGCGGGAGTGGAGATACGCAGTATTTT CASSSTSGSGDTQYF TRBD2 . TRBJ2-3 TRBV9
TGTGCCAGCAGCTTATACCAAGCTTGGGGGGATGAATACGAGCAGTACTTC CASSLYQAWGDEYEQYF . . TRBJ2-7 TRBV7-2
TGTGCCAGCAGTGAATTGAGCACAACCAACACTGAAGCTTTCTTT CASSELSTTNTEAFF . few TRBJ1-1 TRBV6-1
TGCGCCCGCAGCCGCGGGGGGGAGGATATTGGCAACTATGGCTACACCTTC CARSRGGEDIGNYGYTF . . TRBJ1-2 TRBV5-1
TGTGCCAGCAGCGTAGTGGGGAGTAGGGCAGATACGCAGTATTTT CASSVVGSRADTQYF . . TRBJ2-3 TRBV9
TGTGCCAGCAGTGCCGGGAGGGCCGGTAATGAGCAGTTCTTC CASSAGRAGNEQFF TRBD2 . TRBJ2-1 TRBV2
TGTGCCAGCAGCTTGATGGGACAACTCTTGGCGTCCGGGGAGCTGTTTTTT CASSLMGQLLASGELFF . . TRBJ2-2 TRBV5-6
TGTGCCAGCAGTTACTCTGACGAAAACGAGCAGTACTTC CASSYSDENEQYF . . TRBJ2-7 TRBV6-5
TGTGCCAGCAGCGTATCTTCGGGAGTGAACACCGGGGAGCTGTTTTTT CASSVSSGVNTGELFF . . TRBJ2-2 TRBV9
TGTGCCAGCAGCTTAGGTGGGGGGCCCTACTTC CASSLGGGPYF . . TRBJ2-7 TRBV11-2
TGTGCCAGCAGCTCAAGGCCGGGACAGGTATTCTCCTACGAGCAGTACTTC CASSSRPGQVFSYEQYF TRBD1 . TRBJ2-7 TRBV7-1
TGTGCCAGCAGTGGAACAGACTTGTTGCAGCCCCAGCATTTT CASSGTDLLQPQHF . few TRBJ1-5 TRBV2
TGTGCCAGCAGTTTTATTGGGGACGACGAGCAGTACTTC CASSFIGDDEQYF . . TRBJ2-7 TRBV28
TGTGCCAGCAGTTTTGTGGAGGGGGCGGGCACTGAAGCTTTCTTT CASSFVEGAGTEAFF TRBD1 . TRBJ1-1 TRBV28
TGCGCCAGCAGCCCCTCACCGGGACAGGGATACTATGGCTACACCTTC CASSPSPGQGYYGYTF TRBD1 . TRBJ1-2 TRBV4-3
TGTGCCAGCAGCTTACAGGGGCCAACTGAAGCTTTCTTT CASSLQGPTEAFF . . TRBJ1-1 TRBV11-2
TGTGCCAGCAGTGGGCAGGGGGCTGTGTGGCGCTATGGCTACACCTTC CASSGQGAVWRYGYTF TRBD1 . TRBJ1-2 TRBV6-1
TGTGCCAGCAGCGAGGGCGGGGACATTACTAACTATGGCTACACCTTC CASSEGGDITNYGYTF . . TRBJ1-2 TRBV9
TGTGCCAGCAGCTTTACTCCGGGGCCCCTTAATGAAAAACTGTTTTTT CASSFTPGPLNEKLFF . . TRBJ1-4 TRBV7-6
TGTGCCAGCGGTAGCGGGGGGTTCCGGGAGACCCAGTACTTC CASGSGGFRETQYF TRBD2 once TRBJ2-5 TRBV27
TGTGCCAGCAGCAAAAAACGGGTGGGGTTTTGCTACGAGCAGTACTTC CASSKKRVGFCYEQYF . . TRBJ2-7 TRBV21-1
TGTGCCAGCAGTTTAGGGACAGGGGCCTACGAGCAGTACTTC CASSLGTGAYEQYF TRBD1 . TRBJ2-7 TRBV27
TGTGCCAGTAGTCGGGGCTACGGAACCGGGGAGCTGTTTTTT CASSRGYGTGELFF . . TRBJ2-2 TRBV19
TGTGCCAGCAGCTTAGGACAGGGGAATGAAAAACTGTTTTTT CASSLGQGNEKLFF TRBD1 . TRBJ1-4 TRBV7-9
TGCGCCAGCAGCCAAGATCCCGGGACAGGGGGTAGTCCCTACGAGCAGTACTTC CASSQDPGTGGSPYEQYF TRBD1 . TRBJ2-7 TRBV4-3
TGTGCCAGCAGCTTGGAGGGGGCATTTTCTCCCGAGCAGTACTTC CASSLEGAFSPEQYF TRBD1 . TRBJ2-7 TRBV5-4
TGTGCCAGCAGCGTAGAGCCAAGGGGGAGGCGGACCGGGGAGCTGTTTTTT CASSVEPRGRRTGELFF . . TRBJ2-2 TRBV9
TGCGCCAGCAGCCTGGGGACTAGCGGGGCCTACAATGAGCAGTTCTTC CASSLGTSGAYNEQFF TRBD2 . TRBJ2-1 TRBV4-3
TGTGCCAGTAGTATAGTAGCGGCCGCCTACAATGAGCAGTTCTTC CASSIVAAAYNEQFF . . TRBJ2-1 TRBV19
TGTGCCAGCAGTTTTGGGGGGGCGGGTCAGCCCCAGCATTTT CASSFGGAGQPQHF . . TRBJ1-5 TRBV27
TGTGCCAGCAGCTCAGCGGGGGACAATGAGCAGTTCTTC CASSSAGDNEQFF TRBD2 . TRBJ2-1 TRBV7-8
TGTGCCAGCAGTTTACCTGGAGTTGAGCAGTTCTTC CASSLPGVEQFF . once TRBJ2-1 TRBV28
TGTGCCAGCGGCCGGGCCGGGGGGGTCACAGATACGCAGTATTTT CASGRAGGVTDTQYF TRBD2 . TRBJ2-3 TRBV7-6